Below, one TCR beta chain is given with its context. The antigen remains unidentified. The donors were all Caucasian adults (living in Nashville, Tennessee). This record comes from a study of shared clonotypes between healthy human individuals. Study information: The cohort had two women and a few men, ages 18 to 49. General study points: Represented diversity, genetic and exposure-history alike, was limited by few donors.

The unsorted PBMC replicate PCRs were performed with approximately 0.3 ug DNA, 25,000 to 30,000 T cell genomes. Measured with immunoSEQ multiplex PCR; TCRdb has only the in-frame clones, and not every one. There are approximately 460,000 clones in the sample; roughly three quarters occur only once, and more than 10% lies in the top ten. This CDR3 spans 14 amino acids. Trimming left V 2 bases short and J 1 base short, with 5 bases between. Germline loops: CDR1 PRHDT, CDR2 FYEKMQ (reference sequence). V usage is TRBV13 and J usage is TRBJ2-2; D possibly corresponds to TRBD1 (5 bases). This TCR was recovered from a woman in her 40s in good health. Some clones in this sample may be carry-over from other donors' samples. The specimen sequenced was PBMCs. The CDR3 loop reads CASSLTGNTGELFF. The DNA of the CDR3 is TGTGCCAGCAGCTTAACAGGGAACACCGGGGAGCTGTTTTTT.